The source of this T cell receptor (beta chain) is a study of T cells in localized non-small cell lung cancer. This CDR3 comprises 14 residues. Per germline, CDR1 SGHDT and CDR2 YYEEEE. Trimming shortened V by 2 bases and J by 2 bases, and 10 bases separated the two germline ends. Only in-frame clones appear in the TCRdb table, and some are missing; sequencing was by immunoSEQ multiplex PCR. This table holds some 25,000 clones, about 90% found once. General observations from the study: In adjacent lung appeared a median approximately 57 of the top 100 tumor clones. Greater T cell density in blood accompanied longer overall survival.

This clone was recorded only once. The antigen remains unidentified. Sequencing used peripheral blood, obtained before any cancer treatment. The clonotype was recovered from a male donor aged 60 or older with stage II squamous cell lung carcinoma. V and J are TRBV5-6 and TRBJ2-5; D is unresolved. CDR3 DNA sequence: TGTGCCAGCAGCTTCCCGGACGGACAAGAGACCCAGTACTTC. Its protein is CASSFPDGQETQYF.